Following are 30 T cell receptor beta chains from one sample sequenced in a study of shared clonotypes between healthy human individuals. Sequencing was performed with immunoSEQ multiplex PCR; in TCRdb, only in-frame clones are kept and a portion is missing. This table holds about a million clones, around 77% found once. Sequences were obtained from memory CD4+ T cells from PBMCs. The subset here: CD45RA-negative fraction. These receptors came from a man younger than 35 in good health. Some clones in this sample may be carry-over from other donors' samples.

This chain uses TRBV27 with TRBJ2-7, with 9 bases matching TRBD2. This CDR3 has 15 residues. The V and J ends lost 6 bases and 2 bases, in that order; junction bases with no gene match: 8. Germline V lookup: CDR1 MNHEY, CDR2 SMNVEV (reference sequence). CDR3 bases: TGTGCCAGCAGGGGAGGACTAGCGCCCCCCTACGAGCAGTACTTC. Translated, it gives CASRGGLAPPYEQYF.

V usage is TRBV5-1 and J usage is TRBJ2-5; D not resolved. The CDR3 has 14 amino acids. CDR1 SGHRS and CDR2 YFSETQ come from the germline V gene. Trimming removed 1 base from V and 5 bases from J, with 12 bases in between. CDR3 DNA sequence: TGCGCCAGCAGCTTGTTACCCCAGTCGGAGACCCAGTACTTC. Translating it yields CASSLLPQSETQYF. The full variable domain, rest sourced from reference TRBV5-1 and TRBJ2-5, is KAGVTQTPRYLIKTRGQQVTLSCSPISGHRSVSWYQQTPGQGLQFLFEYFSETQRNKGNFPGRFSGRQFSNSRSEMNVSTLELGDSALYLCASSLLPQSETQYFGPGTRLLVL.

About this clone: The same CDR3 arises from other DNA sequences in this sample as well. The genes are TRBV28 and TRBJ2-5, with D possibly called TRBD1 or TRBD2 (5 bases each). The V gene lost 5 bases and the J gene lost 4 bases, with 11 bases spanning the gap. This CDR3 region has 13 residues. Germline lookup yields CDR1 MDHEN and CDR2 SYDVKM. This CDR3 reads CASSLRAGETQYF. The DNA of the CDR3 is TGTGCCAGCAGTCTCAGGGCGGGAGAGACCCAGTACTTC.

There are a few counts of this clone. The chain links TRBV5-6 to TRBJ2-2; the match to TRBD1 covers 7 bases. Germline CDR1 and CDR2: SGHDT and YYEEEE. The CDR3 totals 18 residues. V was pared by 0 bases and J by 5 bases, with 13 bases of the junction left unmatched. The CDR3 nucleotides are TGTGCCAGCAGCTTGGGGCTAACAGGGGTTCGGAAAACCGGGGAGCTGTTTTTT. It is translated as CASSLGLTGVRKTGELFF.

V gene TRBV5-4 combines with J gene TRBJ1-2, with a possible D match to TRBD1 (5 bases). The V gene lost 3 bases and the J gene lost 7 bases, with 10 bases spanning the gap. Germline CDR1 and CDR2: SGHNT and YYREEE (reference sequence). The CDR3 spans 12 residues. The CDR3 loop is CASSWGGSGYTF. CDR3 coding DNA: TGTGCCAGCAGCTGGGGCGGGTCTGGCTACACCTTC. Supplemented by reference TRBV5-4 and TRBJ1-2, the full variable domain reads ETGVTQSPTHLIKTRGQQVTLRCSSQSGHNTVSWYQQALGQGPQFIFQYYREEENGRGNFPPRFSGLQFPNYSSELNVNALELDDSALYLCASSWGGSGYTFGSGTRLTVV.

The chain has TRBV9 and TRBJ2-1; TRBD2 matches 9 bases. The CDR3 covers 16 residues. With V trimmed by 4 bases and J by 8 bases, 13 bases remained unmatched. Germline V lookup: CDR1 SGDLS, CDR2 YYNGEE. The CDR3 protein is CASSYGTSTTPHEQFF. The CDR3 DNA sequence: TGTGCCAGCAGCTATGGGACTAGCACAACCCCACATGAGCAGTTCTTC.

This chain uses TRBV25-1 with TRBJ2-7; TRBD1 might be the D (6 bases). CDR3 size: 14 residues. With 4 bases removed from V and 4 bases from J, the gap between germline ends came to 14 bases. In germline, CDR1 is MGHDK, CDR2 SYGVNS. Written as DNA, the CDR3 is TGTGCCAGCAGTGCCGCAGGGGTCAGGTACGAGCAGTACTTC. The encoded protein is CASSAAGVRYEQYF.

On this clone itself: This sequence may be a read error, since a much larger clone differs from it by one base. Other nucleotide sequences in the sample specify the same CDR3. The CDR3 is CASSLVLGVGNEQYF. The CDR3, as DNA: TGTGCCAGCAGCTTGGTTTTGGGGGTAGGAAACGAGCAGTACTTC. The gene calls are TRBV5-4 and TRBJ2-7; D assignment may be TRBD1 or TRBD2 (5 bases each). Germline assignment: CDR1 SGHNT and CDR2 YYREEE (reference sequence). The V and J ends lost 0 bases and 5 bases respectively, with 15 bases between them. This CDR3 comprises 15 residues.

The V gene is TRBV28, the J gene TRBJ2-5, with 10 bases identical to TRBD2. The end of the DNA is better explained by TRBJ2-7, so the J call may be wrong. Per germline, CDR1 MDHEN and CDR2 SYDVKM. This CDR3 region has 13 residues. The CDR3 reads CASNQREGGEQYF. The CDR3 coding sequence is TGTGCCAGCAATCAGCGGGAGGGTGGCGAGCAGTACTTC.

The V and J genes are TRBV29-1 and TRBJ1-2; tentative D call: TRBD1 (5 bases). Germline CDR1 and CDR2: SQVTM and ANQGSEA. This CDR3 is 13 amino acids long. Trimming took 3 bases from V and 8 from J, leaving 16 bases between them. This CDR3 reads CSVDKLTAGGYTF. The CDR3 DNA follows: TGCAGCGTTGATAAGTTGACAGCAGGAGGCTACACCTTC.

For the CDR3, the DNA is TGTGCCAGCAGTTTATGGAGCGAGACCCAGTACTTC. Protein product: CASSLWSETQYF. The chain links TRBV28 to TRBJ2-5, with D uncertain. Germline CDR1 is MDHEN and CDR2 is SYDVKM. This CDR3 has 12 residues. With 0 bases removed from V and 5 bases from J, the gap between germline ends came to 4 bases.

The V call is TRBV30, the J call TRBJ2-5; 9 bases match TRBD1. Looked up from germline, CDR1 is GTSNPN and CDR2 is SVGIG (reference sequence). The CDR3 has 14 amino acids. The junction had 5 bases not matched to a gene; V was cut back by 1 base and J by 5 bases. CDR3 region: CAWSGTGVRETQYF. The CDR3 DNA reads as TGTGCCTGGAGTGGGACAGGGGTACGGGAGACCCAGTACTTC.

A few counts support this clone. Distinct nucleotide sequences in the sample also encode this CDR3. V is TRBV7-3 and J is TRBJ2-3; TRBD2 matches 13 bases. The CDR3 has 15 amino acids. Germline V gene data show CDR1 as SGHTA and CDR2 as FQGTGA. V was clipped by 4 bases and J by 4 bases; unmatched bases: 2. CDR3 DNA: TGTGCCAGCAGCTCTGGACTAGCGGGGGCAGATACGCAGTATTTT. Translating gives CASSSGLAGADTQYF.

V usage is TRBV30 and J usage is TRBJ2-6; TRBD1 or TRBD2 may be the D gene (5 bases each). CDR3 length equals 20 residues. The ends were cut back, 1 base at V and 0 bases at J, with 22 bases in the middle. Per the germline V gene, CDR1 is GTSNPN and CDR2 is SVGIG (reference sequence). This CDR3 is CAWSAKAGSRTFSGANVLTF. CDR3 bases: TGTGCCTGGAGTGCTAAGGCAGGGAGCAGGACATTCTCTGGGGCCAACGTCCTGACTTTC.

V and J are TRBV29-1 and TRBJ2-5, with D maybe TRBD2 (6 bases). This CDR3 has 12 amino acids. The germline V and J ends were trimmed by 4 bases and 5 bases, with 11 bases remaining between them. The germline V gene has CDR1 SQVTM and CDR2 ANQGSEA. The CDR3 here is CSVVFSGETQYF. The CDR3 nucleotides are TGCAGCGTTGTATTCAGCGGGGAGACCCAGTACTTC. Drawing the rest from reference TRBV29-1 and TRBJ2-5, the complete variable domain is SAVISQKPSRDICQRGTSLTIQCQVDSQVTMMFWYRQQPGQSLTLIATANQGSEATYESGFVIDKFPISRPNLTFSTLTVSNMSPEDSSIYLCSVVFSGETQYFGPGTRLLVL.

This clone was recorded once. The CDR3 here is CASSVATSGRGRHNEQFF. CDR3 nucleotides: TGTGCCAGCAGCGTAGCCACTAGCGGGAGAGGGCGTCACAATGAGCAGTTCTTC. The genes are TRBV9 and TRBJ2-1; the match to TRBD2 covers 11 bases. J was trimmed by 5 bases and V by 0 bases; bases with no gene match: 10. The CDR3 consists of 18 residues. The germline gives CDR1 SGDLS, CDR2 YYNGEE.

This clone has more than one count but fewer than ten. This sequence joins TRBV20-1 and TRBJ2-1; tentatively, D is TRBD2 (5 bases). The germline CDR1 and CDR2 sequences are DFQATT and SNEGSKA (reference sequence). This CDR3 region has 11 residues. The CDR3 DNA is TGCAGGGCGGGTCGTAGGGATGAGCAGTTCTTC. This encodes CRAGRRDEQFF.

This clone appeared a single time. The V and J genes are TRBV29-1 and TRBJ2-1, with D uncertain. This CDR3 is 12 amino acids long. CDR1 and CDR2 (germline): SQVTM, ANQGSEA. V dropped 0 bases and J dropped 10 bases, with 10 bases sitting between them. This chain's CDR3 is CSVEDRRLEQFF. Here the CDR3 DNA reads TGCAGCGTTGAAGATCGGCGTTTAGAGCAGTTCTTC.

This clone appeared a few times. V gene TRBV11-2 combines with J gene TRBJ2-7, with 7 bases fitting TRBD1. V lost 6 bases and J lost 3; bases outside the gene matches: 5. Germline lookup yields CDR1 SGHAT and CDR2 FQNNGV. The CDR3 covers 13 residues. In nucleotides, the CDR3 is TGTGCCAGCAGGCCATACAGGGGCTACGAGCAGTACTTC. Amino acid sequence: CASRPYRGYEQYF.

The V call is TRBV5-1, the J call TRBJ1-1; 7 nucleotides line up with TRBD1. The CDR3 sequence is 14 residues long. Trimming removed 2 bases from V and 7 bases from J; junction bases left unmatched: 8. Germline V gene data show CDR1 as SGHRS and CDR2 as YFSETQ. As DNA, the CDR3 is TGCGCCAGCAGCTTCGGTTCAGGGGGTGGTGAAGCTTTCTTT. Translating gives CASSFGSGGGEAFF.

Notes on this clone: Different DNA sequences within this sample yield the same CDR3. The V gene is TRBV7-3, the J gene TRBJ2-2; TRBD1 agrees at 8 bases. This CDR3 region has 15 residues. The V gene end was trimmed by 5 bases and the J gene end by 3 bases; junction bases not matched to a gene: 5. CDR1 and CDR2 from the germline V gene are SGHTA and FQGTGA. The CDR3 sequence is CASSPDRVDTGELFF. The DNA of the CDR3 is TGTGCCAGCAGCCCGGACAGGGTTGACACCGGGGAGCTGTTTTTT.

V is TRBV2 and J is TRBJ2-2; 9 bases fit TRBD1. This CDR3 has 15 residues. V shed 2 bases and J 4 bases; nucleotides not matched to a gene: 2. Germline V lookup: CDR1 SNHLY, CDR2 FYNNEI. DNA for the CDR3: TGTGCCAGCAGTGAATGGACAGGGGCCACCGGGGAGCTGTTTTTT. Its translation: CASSEWTGATGELFF.

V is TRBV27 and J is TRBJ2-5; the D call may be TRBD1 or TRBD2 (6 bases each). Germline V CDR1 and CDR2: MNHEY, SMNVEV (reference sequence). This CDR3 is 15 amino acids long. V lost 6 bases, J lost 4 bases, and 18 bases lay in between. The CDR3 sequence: CASRARWGAGETQYF. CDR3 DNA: TGTGCCAGCAGGGCCAGGTGGGGGGCCGGAGAGACCCAGTACTTC.

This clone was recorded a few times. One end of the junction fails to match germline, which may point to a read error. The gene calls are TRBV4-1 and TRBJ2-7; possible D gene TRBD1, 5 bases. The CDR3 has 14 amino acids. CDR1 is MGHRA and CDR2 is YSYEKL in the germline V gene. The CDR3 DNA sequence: TGCGCCAGCAGCGAAGAACAGGCCTCCTACGAGCAGTACTTC. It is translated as CASSEEQASYEQYF.

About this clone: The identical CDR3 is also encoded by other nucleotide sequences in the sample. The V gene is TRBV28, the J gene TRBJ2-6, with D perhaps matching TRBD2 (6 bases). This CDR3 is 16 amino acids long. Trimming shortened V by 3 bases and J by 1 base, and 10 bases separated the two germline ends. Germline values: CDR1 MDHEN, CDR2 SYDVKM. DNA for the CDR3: TGTGCCAGCAGTTTGGGGGGAGCTTCTGGGGCCAACGTCCTGACTTTC. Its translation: CASSLGGASGANVLTF.

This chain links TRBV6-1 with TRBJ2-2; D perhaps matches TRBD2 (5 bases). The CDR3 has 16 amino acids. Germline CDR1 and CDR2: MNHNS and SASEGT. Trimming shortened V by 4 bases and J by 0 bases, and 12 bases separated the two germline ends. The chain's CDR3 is CASSAEERTNTGELFF. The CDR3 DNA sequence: TGTGCCAGCAGTGCCGAGGAGCGGACGAACACCGGGGAGCTGTTTTTT.

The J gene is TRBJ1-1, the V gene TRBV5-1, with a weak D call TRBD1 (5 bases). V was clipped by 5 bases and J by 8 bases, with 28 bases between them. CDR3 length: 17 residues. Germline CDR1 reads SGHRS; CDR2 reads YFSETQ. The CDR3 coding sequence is TGCGCCAGCAGTCTTGGATTTTTATGGGACGAAAAAGACGAAGCTTTCTTT. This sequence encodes CASSLGFLWDEKDEAFF.

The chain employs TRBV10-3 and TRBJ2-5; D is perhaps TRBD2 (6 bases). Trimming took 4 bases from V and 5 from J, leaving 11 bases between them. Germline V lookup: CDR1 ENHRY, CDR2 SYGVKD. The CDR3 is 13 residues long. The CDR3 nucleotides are TGTGCCATCAGTGTTGAGGAGGGGGAGACCCAGTACTTC. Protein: CAISVEEGETQYF.

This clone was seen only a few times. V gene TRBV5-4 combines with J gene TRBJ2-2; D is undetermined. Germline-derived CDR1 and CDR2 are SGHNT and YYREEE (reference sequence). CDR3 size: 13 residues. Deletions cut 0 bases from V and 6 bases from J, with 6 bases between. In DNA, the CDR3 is TGTGCCAGCAGCTTGGGGGCGGCCGGGGAGCTGTTTTTT. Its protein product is CASSLGAAGELFF. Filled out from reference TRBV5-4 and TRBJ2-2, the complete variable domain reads ETGVTQSPTHLIKTRGQQVTLRCSSQSGHNTVSWYQQALGQGPQFIFQYYREEENGRGNFPPRFSGLQFPNYSSELNVNALELDDSALYLCASSLGAAGELFFGEGSRLTVL.

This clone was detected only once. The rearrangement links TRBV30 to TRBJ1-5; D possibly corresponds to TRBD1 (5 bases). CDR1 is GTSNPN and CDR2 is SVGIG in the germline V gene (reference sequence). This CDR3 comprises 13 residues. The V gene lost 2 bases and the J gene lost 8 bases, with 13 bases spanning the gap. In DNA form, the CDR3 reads TGTGCCTGGAGTCGAGGGGCCCCAGAGCCCCAGCATTTT. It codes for CAWSRGAPEPQHF.